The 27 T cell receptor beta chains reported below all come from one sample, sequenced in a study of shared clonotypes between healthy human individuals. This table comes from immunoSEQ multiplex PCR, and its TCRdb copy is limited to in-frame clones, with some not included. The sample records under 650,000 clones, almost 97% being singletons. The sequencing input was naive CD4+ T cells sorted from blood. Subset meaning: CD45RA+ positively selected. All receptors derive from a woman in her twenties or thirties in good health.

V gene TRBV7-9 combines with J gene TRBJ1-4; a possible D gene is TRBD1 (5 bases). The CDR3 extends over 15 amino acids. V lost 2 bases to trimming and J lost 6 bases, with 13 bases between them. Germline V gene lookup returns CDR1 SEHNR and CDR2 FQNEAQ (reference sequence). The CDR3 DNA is TGTGCCAGCAGCTTACGAGCGCAGGGATATGAAAAACTGTTTTTT. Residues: CASSLRAQGYEKLFF.

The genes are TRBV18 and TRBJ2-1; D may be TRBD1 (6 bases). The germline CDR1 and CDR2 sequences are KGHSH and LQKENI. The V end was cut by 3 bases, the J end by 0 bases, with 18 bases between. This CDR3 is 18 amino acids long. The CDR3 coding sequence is TGTGCCAGCTCACCGTTTATAGGGGGTTCTAGCTCCTACAATGAGCAGTTCTTC. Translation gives CASSPFIGGSSSYNEQFF.

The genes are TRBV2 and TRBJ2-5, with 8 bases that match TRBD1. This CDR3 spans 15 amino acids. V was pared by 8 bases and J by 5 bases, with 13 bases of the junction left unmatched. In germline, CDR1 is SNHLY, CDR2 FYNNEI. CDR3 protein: CASYSGTGSPETQYF. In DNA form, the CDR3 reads TGTGCCAGCTACTCCGGGACAGGCAGTCCGGAGACCCAGTACTTC. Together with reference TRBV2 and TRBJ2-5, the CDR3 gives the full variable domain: EPEVTQTPSHQVTQMGQEVILRCVPISNHLYFYWYRQILGQKVEFLVSFYNNEISEKSEIFDDQFSVERPDGSNFTLKIRSTKLEDSAMYFCASYSGTGSPETQYFGPGTRLLVL.

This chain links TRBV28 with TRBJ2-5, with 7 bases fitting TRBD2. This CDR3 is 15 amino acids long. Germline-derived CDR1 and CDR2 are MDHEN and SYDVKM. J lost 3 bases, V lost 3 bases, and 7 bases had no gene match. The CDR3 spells CASSFNLAGEETQYF. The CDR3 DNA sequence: TGTGCCAGCAGTTTTAATTTGGCGGGAGAAGAGACCCAGTACTTC.

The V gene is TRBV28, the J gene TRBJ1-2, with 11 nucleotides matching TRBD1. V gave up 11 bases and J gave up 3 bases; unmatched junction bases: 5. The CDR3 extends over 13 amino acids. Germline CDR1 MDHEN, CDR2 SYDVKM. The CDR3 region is CAARTGGDYGYTF. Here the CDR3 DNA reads TGTGCCGCAAGGACAGGGGGCGACTATGGCTACACCTTC.

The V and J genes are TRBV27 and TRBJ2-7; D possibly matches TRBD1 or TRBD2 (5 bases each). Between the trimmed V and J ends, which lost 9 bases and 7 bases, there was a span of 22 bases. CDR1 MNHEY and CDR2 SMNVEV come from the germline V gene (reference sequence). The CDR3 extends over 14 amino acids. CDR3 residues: CASMLAIGAREQYF. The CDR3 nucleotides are TGTGCCAGTATGTTAGCGATTGGGGCTAGAGAGCAGTACTTC.

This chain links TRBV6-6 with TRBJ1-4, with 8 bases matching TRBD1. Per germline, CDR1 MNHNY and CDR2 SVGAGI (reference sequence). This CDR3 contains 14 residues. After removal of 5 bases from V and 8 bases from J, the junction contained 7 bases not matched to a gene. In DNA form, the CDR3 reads TGTGCCAGCAGTACCGGGACAGGTGGCGAAAAACTGTTTTTT. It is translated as CASSTGTGGEKLFF.

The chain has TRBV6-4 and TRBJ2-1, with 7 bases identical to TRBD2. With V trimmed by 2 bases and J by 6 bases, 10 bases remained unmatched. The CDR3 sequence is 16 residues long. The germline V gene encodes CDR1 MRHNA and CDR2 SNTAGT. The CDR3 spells CASSDTQRGTGNEQFF. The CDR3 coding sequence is TGTGCCAGCAGTGACACTCAGCGGGGTACGGGCAATGAGCAGTTCTTC.

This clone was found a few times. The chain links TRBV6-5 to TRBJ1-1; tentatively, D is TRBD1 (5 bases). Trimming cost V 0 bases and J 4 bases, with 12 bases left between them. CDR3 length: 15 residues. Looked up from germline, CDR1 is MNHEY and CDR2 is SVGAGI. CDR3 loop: CASSYSMRGGTEAFF. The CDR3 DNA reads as TGTGCCAGCAGTTACTCGATGCGGGGGGGCACTGAAGCTTTCTTT.

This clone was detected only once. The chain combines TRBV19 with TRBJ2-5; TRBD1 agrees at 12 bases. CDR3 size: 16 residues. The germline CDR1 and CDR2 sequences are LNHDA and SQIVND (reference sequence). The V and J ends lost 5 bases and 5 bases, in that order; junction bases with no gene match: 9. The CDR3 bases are TGTGCCAGTAGTGTCCCCGGGACAGGGGGCGCGGAGACCCAGTACTTC. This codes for CASSVPGTGGAETQYF. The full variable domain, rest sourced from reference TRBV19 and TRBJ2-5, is DGGITQSPKYLFRKEGQNVTLSCEQNLNHDAMYWYRQDPGQGLRLIYYSQIVNDFQKGDIAEGYSVSREKKESFPLTVTSAQKNPTAFYLCASSVPGTGGAETQYFGPGTRLLVL.

The CDR3 nucleotides are TGTGCCATCTCCTTTGCAGATACGCAGTATTTT. Its translation is CAISFADTQYF. This chain uses TRBV19 with TRBJ2-3, with unresolved D. Germline V lookup: CDR1 LNHDA, CDR2 SQIVND (reference sequence). V was cut by 10 bases and J by 4 bases, with 9 bases left in between. The CDR3 length is 11 residues.

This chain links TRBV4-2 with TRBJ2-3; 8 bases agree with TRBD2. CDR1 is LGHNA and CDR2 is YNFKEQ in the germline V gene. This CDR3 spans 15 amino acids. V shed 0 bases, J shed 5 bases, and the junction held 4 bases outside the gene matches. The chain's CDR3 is CASSQEGLAGDTQYF. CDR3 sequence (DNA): TGTGCCAGCAGCCAAGAAGGGCTAGCGGGAGATACGCAGTATTTT.

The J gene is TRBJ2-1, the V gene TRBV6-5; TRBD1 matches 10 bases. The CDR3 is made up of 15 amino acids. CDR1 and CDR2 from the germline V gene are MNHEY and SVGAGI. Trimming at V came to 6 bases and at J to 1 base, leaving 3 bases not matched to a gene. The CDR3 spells CASRADRGSYNEQFF. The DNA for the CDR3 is TGTGCCAGCAGGGCGGACAGGGGGTCCTACAATGAGCAGTTCTTC.

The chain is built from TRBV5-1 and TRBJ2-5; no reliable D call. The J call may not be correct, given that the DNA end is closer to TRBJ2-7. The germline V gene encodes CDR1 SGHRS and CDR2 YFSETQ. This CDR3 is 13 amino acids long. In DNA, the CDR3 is TGCGCCAGCAGCCCGGCGACCCCCTACGAGCAGTACTTC. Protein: CASSPATPYEQYF.

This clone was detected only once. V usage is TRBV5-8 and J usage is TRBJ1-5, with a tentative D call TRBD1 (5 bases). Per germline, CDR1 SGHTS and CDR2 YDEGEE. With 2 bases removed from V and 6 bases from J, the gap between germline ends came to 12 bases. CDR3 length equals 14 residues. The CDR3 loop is CASSLRQGTQPQHF. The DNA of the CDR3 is TGTGCCAGCAGCTTACGGCAGGGAACTCAGCCCCAGCATTTT.

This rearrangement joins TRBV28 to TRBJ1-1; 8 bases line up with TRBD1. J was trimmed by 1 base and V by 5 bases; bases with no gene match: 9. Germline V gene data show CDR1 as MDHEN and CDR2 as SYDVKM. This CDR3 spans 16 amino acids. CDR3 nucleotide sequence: TGTGCCAGCAGTCGAATCCCCGGGACAGGGAACACTGAAGCTTTCTTT. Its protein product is CASSRIPGTGNTEAFF.

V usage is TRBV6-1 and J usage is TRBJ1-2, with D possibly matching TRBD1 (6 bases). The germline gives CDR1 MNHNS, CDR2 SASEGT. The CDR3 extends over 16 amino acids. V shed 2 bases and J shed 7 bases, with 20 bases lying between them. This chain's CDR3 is CASSEYRRGAVGGYTF. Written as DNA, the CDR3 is TGTGCCAGCAGTGAATATCGGCGGGGGGCGGTTGGTGGCTACACCTTC.

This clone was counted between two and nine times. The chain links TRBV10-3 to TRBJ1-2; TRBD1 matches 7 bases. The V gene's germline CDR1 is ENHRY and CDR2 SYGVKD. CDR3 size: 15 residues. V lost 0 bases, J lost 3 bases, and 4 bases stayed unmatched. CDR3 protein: CAISESKTGHYGYTF. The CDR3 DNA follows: TGTGCCATCAGTGAGTCGAAGACAGGGCACTATGGCTACACCTTC.

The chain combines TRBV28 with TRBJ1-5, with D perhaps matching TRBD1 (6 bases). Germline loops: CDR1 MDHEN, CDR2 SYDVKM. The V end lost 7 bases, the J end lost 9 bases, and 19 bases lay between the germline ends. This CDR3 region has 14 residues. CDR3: CASTQTPGHRPQHF. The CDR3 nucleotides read TGTGCCAGCACCCAGACCCCGGGACATCGGCCCCAGCATTTT.

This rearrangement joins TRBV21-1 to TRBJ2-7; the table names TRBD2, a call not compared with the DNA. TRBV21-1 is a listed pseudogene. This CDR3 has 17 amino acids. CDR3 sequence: CASSKPQPMASGREQYF. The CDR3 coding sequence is TGTGCCAGCAGCAAGCCCCAACCCATGGCCTCGGGTCGTGAGCAGTACTTC.

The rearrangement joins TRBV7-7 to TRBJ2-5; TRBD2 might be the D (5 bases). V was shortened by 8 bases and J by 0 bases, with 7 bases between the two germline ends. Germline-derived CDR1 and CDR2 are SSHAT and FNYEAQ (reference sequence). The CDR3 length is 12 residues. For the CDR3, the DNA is TGTGCCAGCGGAGGTAACCAAGAGACCCAGTACTTC. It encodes CASGGNQETQYF.

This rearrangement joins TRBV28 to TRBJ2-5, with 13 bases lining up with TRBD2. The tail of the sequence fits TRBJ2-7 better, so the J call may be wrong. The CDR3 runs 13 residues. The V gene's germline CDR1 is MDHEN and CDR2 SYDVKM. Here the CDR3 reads CAIGTSGISEQYF. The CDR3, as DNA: TGTGCCATCGGGACTAGCGGGATCTCCGAGCAGTACTTC.

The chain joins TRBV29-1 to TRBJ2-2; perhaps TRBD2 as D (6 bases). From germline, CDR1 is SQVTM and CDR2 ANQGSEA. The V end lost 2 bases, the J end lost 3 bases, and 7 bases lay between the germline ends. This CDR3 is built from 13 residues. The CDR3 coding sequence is TGCAGCGTTGAACTAGCGTACACCGGGGAGCTGTTTTTT. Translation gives CSVELAYTGELFF.

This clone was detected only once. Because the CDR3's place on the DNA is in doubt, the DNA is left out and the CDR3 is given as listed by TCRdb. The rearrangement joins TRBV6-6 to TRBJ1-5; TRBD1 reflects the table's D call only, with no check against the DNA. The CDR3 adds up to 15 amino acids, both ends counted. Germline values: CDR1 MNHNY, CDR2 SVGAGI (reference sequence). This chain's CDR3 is CASSSSDRDNQPQHF.

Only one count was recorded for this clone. CDR3 loop: CASRLDSPRTGELFF. DNA of the CDR3: TGTGCCAGCAGATTAGACAGCCCAAGGACCGGGGAGCTGTTTTTT. The chain combines TRBV28 with TRBJ2-2; a possible D gene is TRBD1 (5 bases). Germline CDR1 and CDR2: MDHEN and SYDVKM. This CDR3 has 15 residues. V was pared by 6 bases and J by 5 bases, with 16 bases between.

The CDR3 bases are TGCGCCAGCAGCTTGTTGGGGAGTCAGTACAATGAGCAGTTCTTC. The encoded protein is CASSLLGSQYNEQFF. V and J are TRBV5-1 and TRBJ2-1, with D perhaps TRBD2 (5 bases). The CDR3 length is 15 residues. The germline V and J ends were trimmed by 1 base and 4 bases, with 12 bases remaining between them. Germline V gene lookup returns CDR1 SGHRS and CDR2 YFSETQ.

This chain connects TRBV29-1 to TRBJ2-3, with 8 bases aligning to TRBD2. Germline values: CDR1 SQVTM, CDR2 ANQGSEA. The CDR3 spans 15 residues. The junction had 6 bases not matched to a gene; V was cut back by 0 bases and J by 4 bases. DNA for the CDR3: TGCAGCGTTGAAGATTGGAGCGGGAGCGCAGATACGCAGTATTTT. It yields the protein CSVEDWSGSADTQYF.